This T cell receptor beta chain derives from a study of post-analysis software for immune sequencing data. At the level of the study: The patients showed relapsing-remitting, secondary progressive and progressive-relapsing multiple sclerosis courses. General observations from the study: With F measure, samples from one preparation batch clustered together strongly. There was significantly lower normalized Chao1 diversity in multiple sclerosis patients than in controls. Roughly 5 TRBV segments (TRBV5-6, TRBV5-1 and TRBV20-1 among them) occurred more frequently in patients than in controls.

Germline CDR1 is MDHEN and CDR2 is SYDVKM. V was pared by 1 base and J by 8 bases, with 11 bases between. The CDR3 length is 13 residues. Of note for this clonotype: Its antigen remains unknown.

The library was made from cDNA and included unique molecular identifiers. T cells numbering 1 to 10 million yielded a few hundred thousand cDNA molecules. TCRdb independently ran MiXCR on the PCR reads; one entry per CDR3 protein. Altogether about 540,000 distinct CDR3 sequences are present, around a third being singletons, with the ten largest covering around 5.9%. The chain carries TRBV28 and TRBJ1-2, with TRBD1 as a possible D gene (6 bases). Sequencing was done on a sample of blood. This TCR was recovered from a girl younger than 18 with multiple sclerosis. The CDR3 region is CASSLSQGWGYTF. CDR3 coding DNA: TGTGCCAGCAGTTTATCCCAGGGGTGGGGCTACACCTTC.